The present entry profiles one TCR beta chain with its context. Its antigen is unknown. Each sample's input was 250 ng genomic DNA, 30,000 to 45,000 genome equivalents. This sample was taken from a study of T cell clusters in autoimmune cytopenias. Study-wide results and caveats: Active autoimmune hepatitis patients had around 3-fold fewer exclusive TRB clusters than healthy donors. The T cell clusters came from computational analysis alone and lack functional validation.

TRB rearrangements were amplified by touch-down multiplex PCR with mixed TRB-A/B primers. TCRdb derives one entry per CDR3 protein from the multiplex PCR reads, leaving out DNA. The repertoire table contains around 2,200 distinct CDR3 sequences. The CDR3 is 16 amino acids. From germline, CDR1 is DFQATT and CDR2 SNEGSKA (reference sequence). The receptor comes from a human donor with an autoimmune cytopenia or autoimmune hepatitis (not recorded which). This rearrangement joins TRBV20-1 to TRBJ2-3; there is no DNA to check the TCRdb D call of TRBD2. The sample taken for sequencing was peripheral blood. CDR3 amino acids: CSARDPIAGETDTQYF.